A selection of T cell receptor beta chains follows, all from one sample in a study of response to subunit inactivated influenza vaccine. TCRdb redid the calling of the RT-PCR reads with MiXCR, one entry per CDR3 protein. The top ten hold 1.5% to 2% of the sample, which has roughly 500,000 distinct CDR3 sequences, 25% seen once. This sample comprised CD4+ T cells sorted from PBMCs, obtained about 5 days after vaccination. These receptors all stem from a man aged 50-59 years who received an inactivated influenza vaccine. Both conserved end residues are part of each CDR3. The D gene is left open where the match is weak. The size of a clone is reported for some rows only, either as once, few or many, or as a class for expanded clones.

d_gene: -; v_gene: TRBV3-1; j_gene: TRBJ2-1; abundance: few; CDR3aa: CASSQASLARFF; CDR3nt: TGTGCCAGCAGCCAAGCTTCTCTAGCTCGGTTCTTC
d_gene: -; v_gene: TRBV28; j_gene: TRBJ2-7; abundance: few; CDR3aa: CASSLSGRAAYEQYF; CDR3nt: TGTGCCAGCAGTTTGAGTGGGCGTGCGGCCTACGAGCAGTACTTC
d_gene: -; v_gene: TRBV12-3/TRBV12-4; j_gene: TRBJ2-3; abundance: -; CDR3aa: CASIRGGWADTQYF; CDR3nt: TGTGCCAGCATCCGGGGTGGCTGGGCAGATACGCAGTATTTT
d_gene: TRBD2; v_gene: TRBV7-9; j_gene: TRBJ2-7; abundance: -; CDR3aa: CASSLSRDYYEQYF; CDR3nt: TGTGCCAGCAGCTTAAGTAGGGACTACTACGAGCAGTACTTC
d_gene: TRBD1; v_gene: TRBV5-6; j_gene: TRBJ2-3; abundance: -; CDR3aa: CASTIQGQGVDTQYF; CDR3nt: TGTGCCAGCACCATCCAGGGACAGGGGGTAGATACGCAGTATTTT
d_gene: -; v_gene: TRBV6-4; j_gene: TRBJ2-5; abundance: -; CDR3aa: CASSASYQETQYF; CDR3nt: TGTGCCAGCAGTGCCTCATACCAAGAGACCCAGTACTTC
d_gene: -; v_gene: TRBV15; j_gene: TRBJ1-1; abundance: -; CDR3aa: CATRHDLNTEAFF; CDR3nt: TGTGCCACCAGGCATGATTTGAACACTGAAGCTTTCTTT
d_gene: TRBD1; v_gene: TRBV14; j_gene: TRBJ2-3; abundance: -; CDR3aa: CASSQSPGQGGFTQYF; CDR3nt: TGTGCCAGCAGCCAATCCCCGGGACAGGGGGGTTTCACGCAGTATTTT
d_gene: TRBD2; v_gene: TRBV20-1; j_gene: TRBJ2-7; abundance: -; CDR3aa: CSAIAPSGGYEQYF; CDR3nt: TGCAGTGCTATCGCTCCTAGCGGGGGCTACGAGCAGTACTTC
d_gene: -; v_gene: TRBV9; j_gene: TRBJ2-1; abundance: -; CDR3aa: CASSVESYYNEQFF; CDR3nt: TGTGCCAGCAGCGTAGAGAGTTACTACAATGAGCAGTTCTTC
d_gene: TRBD1; v_gene: TRBV6-1; j_gene: TRBJ2-1; abundance: few; CDR3aa: CASSTTGEQFF; CDR3nt: TGTGCCAGCAGTACGACAGGGGAACAGTTCTTC
d_gene: -; v_gene: TRBV5-1; j_gene: TRBJ2-3; abundance: many; CDR3aa: CASSIHTDTQYF; CDR3nt: TGCGCCAGCAGCATACACACAGATACGCAGTATTTT
d_gene: -; v_gene: TRBV20-1; j_gene: TRBJ1-5; abundance: once; CDR3aa: CSASWGVSNQPQHF; CDR3nt: TGCAGTGCTAGCTGGGGGGTAAGCAATCAGCCCCAGCATTTT
d_gene: -; v_gene: TRBV7-9; j_gene: TRBJ2-7; abundance: -; CDR3aa: CASSLVTTWYEQYF; CDR3nt: TGTGCCAGCAGCTTAGTAACCACATGGTACGAGCAGTACTTC
d_gene: TRBD1; v_gene: TRBV29-1; j_gene: TRBJ2-1; abundance: -; CDR3aa: CSVNRDSSYNEQFF; CDR3nt: TGCAGCGTGAACCGGGACAGCTCCTACAATGAGCAGTTCTTC
d_gene: TRBD1; v_gene: TRBV15; j_gene: TRBJ2-3; abundance: -; CDR3aa: CATSRKGTGRTDTQYF; CDR3nt: TGTGCCACCAGCAGAAAGGGGACAGGGAGAACAGATACGCAGTATTTT
d_gene: TRBD2; v_gene: TRBV7-2; j_gene: TRBJ2-2; abundance: -; CDR3aa: CASSLTSEITGELFF; CDR3nt: TGTGCCAGCAGCTTAACTAGCGAAATCACCGGGGAGCTGTTTTTT
d_gene: -; v_gene: TRBV5-6; j_gene: TRBJ1-1; abundance: -; CDR3aa: CASSLSLTALMNTEAFF; CDR3nt: TGTGCCAGCAGCTTGTCGTTAACTGCCCTCATGAACACTGAAGCTTTCTTT
d_gene: -; v_gene: TRBV28; j_gene: TRBJ1-5; abundance: few; CDR3aa: CASTWGRANQPQHF; CDR3nt: TGTGCCAGCACCTGGGGCAGGGCAAATCAGCCCCAGCATTTT
d_gene: TRBD2; v_gene: TRBV19; j_gene: TRBJ2-2; abundance: -; CDR3aa: CASSTAGGIAGELFF; CDR3nt: TGTGCCAGTAGTACAGCGGGAGGTATCGCCGGGGAGCTGTTTTTT